Each of the 14 T cell receptor beta chains below was sequenced from the same sample in a study of blood T cell repertoires in COVID-19. Libraries were prepared by immunoSEQ multiplex PCR; TCRdb keeps only in-frame clonotypes and omits some of them. The data show 150,000 to 200,000 clones, roughly 83% seen once. The sample taken for sequencing was PBMCs or T cells enriched from blood (not recorded which). The origin of the receptors is a woman aged 60-70 years who had recovered from COVID-19.

The chain carries TRBV4-1 and TRBJ1-5; D is uncertain. The germline V and J ends were trimmed by 1 base and 2 bases, with 6 bases remaining between them. Germline V gene lookup returns CDR1 MGHRA and CDR2 YSYEKL. CDR3 length equals 14 residues. In DNA, the CDR3 is TGCGCCAGCAGCCAAGGCGTTCGCAATCAGCCCCAGCATTTT. This gives the protein CASSQGVRNQPQHF.

This chain links TRBV5-1 with TRBJ1-5, with D possibly TRBD1 on 5 matching bases. The length of the CDR3 is 14 residues. The V and J ends lost 0 bases and 7 bases respectively, with 11 bases between them. Germline loops: CDR1 SGHRS, CDR2 YFSETQ. CDR3 residues: CASSLVSGLQPQHF. The CDR3 DNA follows: TGCGCCAGCAGCTTGGTTTCAGGGTTGCAGCCCCAGCATTTT.

V gene TRBV11-2 combines with J gene TRBJ2-3, with no clear D. CDR3 size: 12 residues. CDR1 SGHAT and CDR2 FQNNGV come from the germline V gene. Trimming removed 5 bases at V and 4 bases at J, with 7 bases between. The CDR3 here is CASSPPSDTQYF. The CDR3 DNA reads as TGTGCCAGCAGCCCCCCGTCAGATACGCAGTATTTT. Using reference TRBV11-2 and TRBJ2-3 for the parts outside the CDR3, the full variable domain is EAGVAQSPRYKIIEKRQSVAFWCNPISGHATLYWYQQILGQGPKLLIQFQNNGVVDDSQLPKDRFSAERLKGVDSTLKIQPAKLEDSAVYLCASSPPSDTQYFGPGTRLTVL.

This sequence joins TRBV6-5 and TRBJ2-3; 7 bases agree with TRBD2. Trimming removed 6 bases from V and 0 bases from J; junction bases left unmatched: 6. The CDR3 consists of 15 residues. Germline assignment: CDR1 MNHEY and CDR2 SVGAGI. DNA for the CDR3: TGTGCCAGCAGGCCGGGACTACTTAGCACAGATACGCAGTATTTT. Amino acid sequence: CASRPGLLSTDTQYF.

This clone was found once. The rearrangement uses TRBV5-1 and TRBJ2-5; 7 nucleotides line up with TRBD2. Trimming removed 4 bases from V and 2 bases from J; junction bases left unmatched: 11. The CDR3 totals 16 residues. The germline V gene has CDR1 SGHRS and CDR2 YFSETQ. The CDR3 loop reads CASSLNSGLGQETQYF. DNA of the CDR3: TGCGCCAGCAGCCTAAACTCCGGACTAGGACAAGAGACCCAGTACTTC.

The rearrangement uses TRBV27 and TRBJ1-6; 7 nucleotides match TRBD1. Unmatched junction bases numbered 4, after V lost 6 bases and J lost 2 bases. The CDR3 has 15 residues. Germline loops: CDR1 MNHEY, CDR2 SMNVEV (reference sequence). CDR3 in amino acids: CASREGATYNSPLHF. The CDR3 DNA is TGTGCCAGCAGAGAGGGGGCGACCTATAATTCACCCCTCCACTTT.

The V and J genes are TRBV9 and TRBJ1-3; D not certain. Germline CDR1 SGDLS, CDR2 YYNGEE. This CDR3 has 18 residues. V was pared by 0 bases and J by 0 bases, with 16 bases between. CDR3 nucleotides: TGTGCCAGCAGCGTAGAGCACGGGGTCGGGGACTCTGGAAACACCATATATTTT. Translated, it gives CASSVEHGVGDSGNTIYF.

This clone occurred once. The chain couples TRBV10-2 to TRBJ1-1; D gene uncertain. This CDR3 contains 14 residues. V was cut by 0 bases and J by 4 bases, with 9 bases left in between. Germline CDR1 reads WSHSY; CDR2 reads SAAADI. CDR3 sequence reads: CASSESRGFTEAFF. CDR3 bases: TGCGCCAGCAGTGAGTCAAGAGGTTTCACTGAAGCTTTCTTT.

This chain connects TRBV7-9 to TRBJ2-7; 10 nucleotides match TRBD2. Trimming removed 5 bases from V and 1 base from J; junction bases left unmatched: 5. CDR3 size: 15 residues. The V gene's germline CDR1 is SEHNR and CDR2 FQNEAQ (reference sequence). Here the CDR3 reads CASSGTSGASYEQYF. The CDR3 DNA sequence: TGTGCCAGCAGCGGTACTAGCGGGGCTTCCTACGAGCAGTACTTC.

V usage is TRBV5-1 and J usage is TRBJ2-7, with 12 nucleotides matching TRBD1. Germline trimming cut 4 bases from V and 3 bases from J; bases unmatched to any gene: 5. This CDR3 comprises 15 residues. Germline loops: CDR1 SGHRS, CDR2 YFSETQ. CDR3 loop: CASSPGQGAFYEQYF. The CDR3 nucleotides are TGCGCCAGCAGCCCGGGACAGGGGGCCTTCTACGAGCAGTACTTC.

This rearrangement joins TRBV5-4 to TRBJ1-1, with 10 bases matching TRBD1. The CDR3 contains 16 residues. The V gene's germline CDR1 is SGHNT and CDR2 YYREEE (reference sequence). The V gene end was trimmed by 2 bases and the J gene end by 5 bases; junction bases not matched to a gene: 9. The CDR3 sequence is CASSFPGQGSSTEAFF. The CDR3 nucleotides are TGTGCCAGCAGCTTTCCGGGACAGGGGAGTTCTACTGAAGCTTTCTTT.

V and J are TRBV29-1 and TRBJ2-1, with D possibly being TRBD1 (7 bases). Germline V gives CDR1 SQVTM, CDR2 ANQGSEA. The germline V and J ends were trimmed by 3 bases and 7 bases, with 16 bases remaining between them. The CDR3 is 14 residues long. The CDR3 coding sequence is TGCAGCGTTGATCAGGGGGGCAGGCCGAATGAGCAGTTCTTC. Translation gives CSVDQGGRPNEQFF.

The chain couples TRBV19 to TRBJ1-5; 9 nucleotides match TRBD1. CDR1 and CDR2 from the germline V gene are LNHDA and SQIVND (reference sequence). This CDR3 has 17 amino acids. The V gene end was trimmed by 5 bases and the J gene end by 0 bases; junction bases not matched to a gene: 8. CDR3 sequence: CASSSGTGRYSNQPQHF. The CDR3 bases are TGTGCCAGTAGTTCAGGGACAGGGAGGTATAGCAATCAGCCCCAGCATTTT.

The chain joins TRBV5-1 to TRBJ2-5; D is unclear. This CDR3 is built from 13 residues. Germline assignment: CDR1 SGHRS and CDR2 YFSETQ. Trimming pared 2 bases from V and 1 base from J, leaving 6 bases between. The DNA for the CDR3 is TGCGCCAGCAGCTTAATAGTCCAAGAGACCCAGTACTTC. This gives the protein CASSLIVQETQYF.